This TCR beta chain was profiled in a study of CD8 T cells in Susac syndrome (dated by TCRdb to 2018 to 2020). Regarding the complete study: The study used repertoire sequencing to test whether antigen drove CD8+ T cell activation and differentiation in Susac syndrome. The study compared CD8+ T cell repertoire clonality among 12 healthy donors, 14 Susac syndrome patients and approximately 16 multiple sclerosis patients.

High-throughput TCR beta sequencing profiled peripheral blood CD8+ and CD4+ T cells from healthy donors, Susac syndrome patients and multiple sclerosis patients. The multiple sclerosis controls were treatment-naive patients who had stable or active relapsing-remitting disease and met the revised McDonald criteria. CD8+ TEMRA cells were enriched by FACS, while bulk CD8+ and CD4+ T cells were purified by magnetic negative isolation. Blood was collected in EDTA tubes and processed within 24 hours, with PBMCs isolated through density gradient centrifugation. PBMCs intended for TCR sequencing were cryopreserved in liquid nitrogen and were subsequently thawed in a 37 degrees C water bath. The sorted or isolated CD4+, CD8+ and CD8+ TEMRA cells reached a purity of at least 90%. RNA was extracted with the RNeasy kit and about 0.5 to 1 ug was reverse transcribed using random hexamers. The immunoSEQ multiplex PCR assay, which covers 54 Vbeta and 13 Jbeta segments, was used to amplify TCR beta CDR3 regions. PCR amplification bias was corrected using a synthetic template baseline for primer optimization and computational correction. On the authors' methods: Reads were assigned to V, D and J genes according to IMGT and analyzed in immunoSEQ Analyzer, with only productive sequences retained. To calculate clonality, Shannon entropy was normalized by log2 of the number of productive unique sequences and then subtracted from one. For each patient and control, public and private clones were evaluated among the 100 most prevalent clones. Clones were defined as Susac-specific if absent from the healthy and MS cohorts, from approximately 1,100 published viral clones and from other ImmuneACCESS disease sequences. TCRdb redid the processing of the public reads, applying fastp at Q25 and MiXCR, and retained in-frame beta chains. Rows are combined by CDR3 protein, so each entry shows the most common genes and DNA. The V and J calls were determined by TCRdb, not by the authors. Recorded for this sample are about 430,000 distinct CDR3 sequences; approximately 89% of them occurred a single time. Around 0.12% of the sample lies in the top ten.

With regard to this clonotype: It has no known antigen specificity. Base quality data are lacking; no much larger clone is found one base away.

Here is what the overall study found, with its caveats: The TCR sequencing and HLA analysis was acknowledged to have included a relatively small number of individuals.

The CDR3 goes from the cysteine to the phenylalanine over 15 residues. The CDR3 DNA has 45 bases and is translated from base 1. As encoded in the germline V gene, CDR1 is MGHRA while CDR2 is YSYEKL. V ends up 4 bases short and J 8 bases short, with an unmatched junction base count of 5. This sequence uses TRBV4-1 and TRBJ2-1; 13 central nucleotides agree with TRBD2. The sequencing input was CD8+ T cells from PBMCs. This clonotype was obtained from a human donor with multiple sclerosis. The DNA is TGCGCCAGCAGCCTCGGACTAGCGGGAGTTTATGAGCAGTTCTTC. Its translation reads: CASSLGLAGVYEQFF.